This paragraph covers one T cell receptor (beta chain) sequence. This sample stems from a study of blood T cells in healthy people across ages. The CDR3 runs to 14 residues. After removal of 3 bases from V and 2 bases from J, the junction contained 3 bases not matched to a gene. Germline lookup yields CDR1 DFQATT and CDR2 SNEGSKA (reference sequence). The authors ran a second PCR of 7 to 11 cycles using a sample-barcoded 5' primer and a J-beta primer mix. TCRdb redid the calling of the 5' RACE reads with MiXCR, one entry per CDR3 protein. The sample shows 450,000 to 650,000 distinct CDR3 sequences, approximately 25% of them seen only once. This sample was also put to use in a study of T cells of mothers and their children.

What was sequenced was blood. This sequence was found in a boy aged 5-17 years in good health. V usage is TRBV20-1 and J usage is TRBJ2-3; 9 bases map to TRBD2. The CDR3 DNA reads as TGCAGTGCTAGCGCTAGCGGGGTCACAGATACGCAGTATTTT. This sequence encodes CSASASGVTDTQYF.